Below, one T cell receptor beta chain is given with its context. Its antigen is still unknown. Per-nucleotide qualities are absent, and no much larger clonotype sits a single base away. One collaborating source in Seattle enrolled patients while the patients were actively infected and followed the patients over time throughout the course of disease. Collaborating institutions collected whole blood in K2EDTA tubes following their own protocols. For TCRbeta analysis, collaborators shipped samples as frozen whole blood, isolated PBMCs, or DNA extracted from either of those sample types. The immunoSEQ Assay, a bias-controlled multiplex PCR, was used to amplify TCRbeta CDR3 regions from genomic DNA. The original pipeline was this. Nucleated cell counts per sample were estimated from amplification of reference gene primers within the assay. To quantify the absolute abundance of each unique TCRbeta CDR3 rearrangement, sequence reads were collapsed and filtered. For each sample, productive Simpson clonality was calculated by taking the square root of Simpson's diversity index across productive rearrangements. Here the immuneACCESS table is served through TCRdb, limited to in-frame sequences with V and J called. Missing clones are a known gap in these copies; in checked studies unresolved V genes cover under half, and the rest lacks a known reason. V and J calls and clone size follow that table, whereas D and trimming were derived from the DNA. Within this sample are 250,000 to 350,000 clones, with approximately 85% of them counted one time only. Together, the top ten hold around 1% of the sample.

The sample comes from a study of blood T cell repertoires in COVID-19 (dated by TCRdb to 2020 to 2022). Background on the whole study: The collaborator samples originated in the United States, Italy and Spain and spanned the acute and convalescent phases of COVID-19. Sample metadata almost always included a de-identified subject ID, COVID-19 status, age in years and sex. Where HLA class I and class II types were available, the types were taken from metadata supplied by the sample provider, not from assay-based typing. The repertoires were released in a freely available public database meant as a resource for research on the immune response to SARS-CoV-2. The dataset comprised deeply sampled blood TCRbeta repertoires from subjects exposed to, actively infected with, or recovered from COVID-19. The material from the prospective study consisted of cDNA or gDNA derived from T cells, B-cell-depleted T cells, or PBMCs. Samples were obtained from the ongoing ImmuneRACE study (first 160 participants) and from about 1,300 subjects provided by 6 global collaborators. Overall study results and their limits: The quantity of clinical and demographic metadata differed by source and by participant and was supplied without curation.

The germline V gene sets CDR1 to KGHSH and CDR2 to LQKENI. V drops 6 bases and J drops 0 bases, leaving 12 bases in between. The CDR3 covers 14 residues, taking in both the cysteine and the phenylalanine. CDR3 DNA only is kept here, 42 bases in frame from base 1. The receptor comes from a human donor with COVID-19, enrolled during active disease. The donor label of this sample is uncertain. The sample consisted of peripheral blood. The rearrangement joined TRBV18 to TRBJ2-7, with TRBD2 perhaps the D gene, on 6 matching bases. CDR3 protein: CASSLSGTSYEQYF. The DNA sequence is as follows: TGTGCCAGCTCCCTTAGCGGTACCTCCTACGAGCAGTACTTC.